The source of this T cell receptor (beta chain) is a study of cytomegalovirus exposure and HLA in healthy donors. General study findings and limits: V segments that were indistinguishable, TRBV6-2 and TRBV6-3 among them, were omitted from analysis. The HLA-A and HLA-B alleles of most subjects were reportedly predicted accurately from TCR beta sequences. Follow-up analysis seemed to connect common viral pathogens with several of the most significant clusters identified.

Germline V gene data show CDR1 as LGHNA and CDR2 as YNFKEQ. Trimming took off 0 bases at V and 3 bases at J, with 12 bases between the two ends. The CDR3 totals 15 residues. Amplification used 60 Vbeta primers and 13 Jbeta primers. Assay: immunoSEQ multiplex PCR; the TCRdb copy retains only in-frame clones and omits some. The sample lists about 91,000 clones; 90% were seen once. As concerns this clone: Its antigen remains unknown.

The chain combines TRBV4-2 with TRBJ2-7; D is perhaps TRBD1 (6 bases). Input material: PBMCs. The receptor was derived from a man aged 18 to 30 in good health and CMV-seronegative. CDR3 DNA: TGTGCCAGCAGCCAAGAGAGGGGGTCGCTCTACGAGCAGTACTTC. Amino acid sequence: CASSQERGSLYEQYF.